One T cell receptor beta chain is described in this entry. The sample belongs to a study of CD8 T cells in Susac syndrome. V was pared by 7 bases and J by 6 bases, with 5 bases of the junction left unmatched. Germline CDR1 PRHDT, CDR2 FYEKMQ (reference sequence). This CDR3 spans 12 amino acids. With random hexamers, roughly 0.45 to 1 ug RNA was reverse transcribed. TCRdb called the immunoSEQ multiplex PCR reads again in MiXCR, with one record for every CDR3 protein. The repertoire includes roughly 200,000 distinct CDR3 sequences, 85% to 95% of them detected once, and around 0.093% sits in the top ten. The study used healthy donors as controls matched for age and sex.

The receptor's source is a human donor in good health. The sequenced sample was CD4+ T cells from PBMCs. This sequence joins TRBV13 and TRBJ2-7; TRBD2 aligns across 8 bases. The CDR3 DNA follows: TGTGCCAGCACTGCGGGGGGCGGCGAGCAGTACTTC. Amino acid sequence: CASTAGGGEQYF.